Shown below are 9 T cell receptor beta chains from a single sample sequenced in a study of blood T cell repertoires in COVID-19. The repertoire was sequenced with immunoSEQ multiplex PCR; TCRdb's copy has only in-frame clones and lacks some. The sample lists 25,000 to 35,000 clones; under 80% were seen once. Material: peripheral blood. These receptors were obtained from a woman aged 65 to 85 with active or convalescent COVID-19.

The chain recombines TRBV24-1 with TRBJ1-2, with D uncertain. CDR1 and CDR2 (germline): KGHDR, SFDVKD. Trimming shortened V by 4 bases and J by 3 bases, and 8 bases separated the two germline ends. There are 13 residues in the CDR3. CDR3 loop: CATSELTHYGYTF. The CDR3 nucleotides read TGTGCCACCAGTGAGCTGACACACTATGGCTACACCTTC.

This rearrangement joins TRBV5-6 to TRBJ2-3, with D perhaps TRBD1 (8 bases). Germline V gene data show CDR1 as SGHDT and CDR2 as YYEEEE. This CDR3 has 16 amino acids. Trimming took off 4 bases at V and 7 bases at J, with 22 bases between the two ends. CDR3 residues: CASSPEQGGAVYTQYF. The CDR3 DNA reads TGTGCCAGCAGCCCGGAACAGGGGGGGGCTGTCTATACGCAGTATTTT.

The CDR3 bases are TGTGCCAGCTCATCAGGGTTCTCCTACAATGAGCAGTTCTTC. Amino acid sequence: CASSSGFSYNEQFF. The J gene is TRBJ2-1, the V gene TRBV18, with a possible D match to TRBD1 (5 bases). V was pared by 5 bases and J by 0 bases, with 8 bases between. Germline CDR1 and CDR2: KGHSH and LQKENI. This CDR3 has 14 amino acids.

V usage is TRBV19 and J usage is TRBJ1-5, with TRBD1 matching 7 bases. Trimming at V came to 3 bases and at J to 3 bases, leaving 8 bases not matched to a gene. Germline V gives CDR1 LNHDA, CDR2 SQIVND (reference sequence). This CDR3 region has 16 residues. The CDR3 loop reads CASSIGSGQSNQPQHF. In nucleotides, the CDR3 is TGTGCCAGTAGTATTGGATCGGGACAGTCCAATCAGCCCCAGCATTTT.

In its sample, this clone was seen a few times. This chain uses TRBV28 with TRBJ1-5; 7 bases are a match to TRBD1. J lost 11 bases, V lost 8 bases, and 15 bases had no gene match. CDR1 is MDHEN and CDR2 is SYDVKM in the germline V gene. This CDR3 comprises 14 residues. The CDR3 here is CASRTGAGILAQHF. CDR3 bases: TGTGCCAGCCGAACAGGGGCAGGGATCCTAGCCCAGCATTTT.

This chain uses TRBV28 with TRBJ2-7, with D possibly TRBD1 on 5 matching bases. CDR1 and CDR2 (germline): MDHEN, SYDVKM. The CDR3 runs 14 residues. Trimming pared 4 bases from V and 0 bases from J, leaving 10 bases between. The CDR3: CASSSYRSSYEQYF. The CDR3 nucleotides are TGTGCCAGCAGTTCATACAGGAGCTCCTACGAGCAGTACTTC. Together with reference TRBV28 and TRBJ2-7, the CDR3 gives the full variable domain: DVKVTQSSRYLVKRTGEKVFLECVQDMDHENMFWYRQDPGLGLRLIYFSYDVKMKEKGDIPEGYSVSREKKERFSLILESASTNQTSMYLCASSSYRSSYEQYFGPGTRLTVT.

This rearrangement joins TRBV29-1 to TRBJ1-2; D unresolved. Germline V gives CDR1 SQVTM, CDR2 ANQGSEA. Trimming shortened V by 4 bases and J by 0 bases, and 9 bases separated the two germline ends. The CDR3 extends over 13 amino acids. The CDR3 DNA reads TGCAGCGTTGGGTTCGGAGCTAACTATGGCTACACCTTC. Translation: CSVGFGANYGYTF.

This sequence joins TRBV24-1 and TRBJ2-1, with TRBD2 matching 9 bases. Trimming at V came to 4 bases and at J to 2 bases, leaving 5 bases not matched to a gene. The CDR3 has 16 residues. CDR1 is KGHDR, CDR2 SFDVKD, per germline. In DNA, the CDR3 is TGTGCCACCAGTGACCCGACTAGCGGCCCCTACAATGAGCAGTTCTTC. Its translation: CATSDPTSGPYNEQFF.

This sequence joins TRBV5-1 and TRBJ1-2, with TRBD1 matching 8 bases. CDR3 length: 16 amino acids. CDR1 is SGHRS and CDR2 is YFSETQ in the germline V gene. With V trimmed by 3 bases and J by 4 bases, 11 bases remained unmatched. CDR3 region: CASSSGRTGTGYGYTF. The CDR3 nucleotides are TGCGCCAGCAGCTCGGGGAGGACTGGGACAGGCTATGGCTACACCTTC.